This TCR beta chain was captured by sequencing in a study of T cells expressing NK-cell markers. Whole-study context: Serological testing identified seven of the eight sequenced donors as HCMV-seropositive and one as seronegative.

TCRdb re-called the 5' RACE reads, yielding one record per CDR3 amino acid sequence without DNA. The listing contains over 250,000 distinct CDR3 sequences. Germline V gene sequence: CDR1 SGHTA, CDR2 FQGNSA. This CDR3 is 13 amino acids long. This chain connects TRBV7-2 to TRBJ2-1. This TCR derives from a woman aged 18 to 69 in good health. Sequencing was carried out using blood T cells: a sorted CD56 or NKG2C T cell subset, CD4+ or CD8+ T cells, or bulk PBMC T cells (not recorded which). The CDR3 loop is CASSSQVGNEQFF.